This T cell receptor beta chain appears in the sequencing data of a study of PD-1 blockade in classical Hodgkin lymphoma. Study outcomes and limitations: Causes of the repertoire differences remain undefined, possibly disease activity or prior therapy.

After autologous stem cell transplantation all patients relapsed, and prior brentuximab vedotin exposure differed between cohorts. Progressive disease, partial response or complete response was each patient's best response. With regard to this clone: Its antigen is unknown.

Germline assignment: CDR1 SGHNT and CDR2 YENEEA. The CDR3 sequence is 13 residues long. V lost 5 bases, J lost 4 bases, and 12 bases lay in between. Repertoires were generated with immunoSEQ multiplex PCR, while TCRdb's copy carries only in-frame clones and drops some. The sample holds 20,000 to 25,000 clones, 69% seen once. The receptor was isolated from a human donor with classical Hodgkin lymphoma. The source was peripheral blood mononuclear cells (PBMCs), collected at baseline. This chain links TRBV11-3 with TRBJ2-7, with a possible D match to TRBD2 (7 bases). The CDR3 DNA follows: TGTGCCAGCAGCCGGGGGGCGGCTTACGAGCAGTACTTC. It codes for CASSRGAAYEQYF.